The rows below give T cell receptor beta chains drawn from one sample of a study of cytotoxic CD8 clonotypes in ibrutinib-treated CLL. Method: immunoSEQ multiplex PCR; TCRdb's copy keeps in-frame clones and lacks some. The sample lists under 300,000 clones, around three quarters occurring once. The source material was PBMCs, sampled after 24 months of ibrutinib treatment. The receptor source for this set is a human donor with chronic lymphocytic leukemia. The conserved cysteine and the conserved F or W are not part of the CDR3 here. Clone sizes are given selectively: once, few, many, or a class where the clone is expanded.

size: NA; V: TRBV29-1; CDR3: SVQRGDHEQY
size: NA; V: TRBV29-1; CDR3: SAGGGSYTGELF
size: NA; V: TRBV6-6; CDR3: ASSQMGAGYT
size: NA; V: TRBV28; CDR3: ASSSLSGDEQY
size: NA; V: TRBV18; CDR3: ASSRSDATNEKLF
size: NA; V: TRBV27; CDR3: ASSAQEDYNEQF
size: few; V: TRBV6-5; CDR3: ASSYSAEGGYGYT
size: NA; V: TRBV30; CDR3: AWSRSHFRVGRSNTGELF
size: few; V: TRBV5-1; CDR3: ASSLNYQPETQY
size: NA; V: TRBV28; CDR3: ASSSGLAGPYEQY
size: few; V: TRBV5-1; CDR3: ASSLTGVGYEQY
size: NA; V: TRBV19; CDR3: ASSIDYTGEYGYT
size: NA; V: TRBV5-4; CDR3: ASSWESRSQNEQF
size: NA; V: TRBV5-1; CDR3: ASSWSVAYNEQF
size: NA; V: TRBV28; CDR3: ASSFVAGFSYEQY
size: NA; V: TRBV5-4; CDR3: ASSLEQLDEQY
size: NA; V: TRBV4-1; CDR3: ASSPATTNTEAF
size: NA; V: TRBV2; CDR3: ASSVEAATYEQY
size: few; V: TRBV9; CDR3: ASSVEGGAYNEQF
size: NA; V: TRBV28; CDR3: ASSLLVQPQH
size: NA; V: TRBV2; CDR3: ASKGDMGSEQF
size: NA; V: TRBV6-5; CDR3: ASRRGERETQY
size: NA; V: TRBV20-1; CDR3: SAERDTEAF
size: NA; V: TRBV27; CDR3: ASSLSATGTYGYT
size: NA; V: TRBV28; CDR3: ASSPWGFGEQY
size: NA; V: TRBV6-8; CDR3: ASSYSTGGLHSPLH
size: NA; V: TRBV19; CDR3: ASGVGPGNTEAF
size: NA; V: TRBV6-5; CDR3: ASGTGTYEQY
size: NA; V: TRBV14; CDR3: ASSQQEGQETQY
size: NA; V: TRBV5-1; CDR3: ASSFDRGDYGYT
size: NA; V: TRBV7-2; CDR3: ASNYEGTASYNEQF
size: NA; V: TRBV13; CDR3: ASSETSRGTGNTIY
size: NA; V: TRBV7-9; CDR3: ASSPRTSGEYEQY
size: few; V: TRBV27; CDR3: ASSLAAGVVGEQF
size: few; V: TRBV11-2; CDR3: ASSLRLVTSYEQY
size: NA; V: TRBV11-1; CDR3: ASSHRGRRTNEKLF
size: NA; V: TRBV19; CDR3: ASSIAQGGRQPQH
size: NA; V: TRBV28; CDR3: ASSSTGTGPYEQY
size: NA; V: TRBV5-1; CDR3: ASSFKSRTNYEQY
size: once; V: TRBV7-9; CDR3: ASSPRTEQETQY
size: NA; V: TRBV9; CDR3: ASSLGTNYGYT
size: few; V: TRBV6-5; CDR3: ASARDRVSYEQY
size: NA; V: TRBV7-8; CDR3: ASSLRVGDRAYEQY
size: NA; V: TRBV19; CDR3: ATHSVRYNEQF
size: NA; V: TRBV6-4; CDR3: ASRGNQPQH
size: NA; V: TRBV30; CDR3: AWDATNEKLF
size: NA; V: TRBV27; CDR3: ASSLGVFSYNEQF
size: NA; V: TRBV5-1; CDR3: ASSSQGQGTEAF
size: NA; V: TRBV28; CDR3: ASSFTFSREQY
size: NA; V: TRBV10-3; CDR3: AISEPTGGVHEKLF
size: NA; V: TRBV11-2; CDR3: ASSLAVLAGVSYEQY
size: NA; V: TRBV7-9; CDR3: ASSSDSLAASYNEQF
size: NA; V: TRBV6-5; CDR3: AAASIAGIVQQF
size: NA; V: TRBV7-8; CDR3: ASSLQDRGPYEQY